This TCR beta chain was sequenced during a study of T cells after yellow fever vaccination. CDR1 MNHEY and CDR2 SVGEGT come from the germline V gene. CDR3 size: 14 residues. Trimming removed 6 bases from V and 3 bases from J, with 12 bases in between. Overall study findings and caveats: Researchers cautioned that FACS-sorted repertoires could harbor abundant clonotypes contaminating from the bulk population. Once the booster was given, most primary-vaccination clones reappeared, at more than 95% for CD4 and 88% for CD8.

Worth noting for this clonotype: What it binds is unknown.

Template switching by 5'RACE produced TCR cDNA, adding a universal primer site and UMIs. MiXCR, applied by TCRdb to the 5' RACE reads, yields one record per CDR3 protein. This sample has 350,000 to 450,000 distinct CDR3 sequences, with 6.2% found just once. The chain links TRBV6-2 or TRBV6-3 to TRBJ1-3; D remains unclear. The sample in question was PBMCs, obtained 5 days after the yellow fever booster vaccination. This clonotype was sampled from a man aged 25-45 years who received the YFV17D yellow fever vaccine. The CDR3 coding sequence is TGTGCCAGCAGCCCTCTGTGGAGTGGAAACACCATATATTTT. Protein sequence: CASSPLWSGNTIYF.